Shown below are 32 T cell receptor beta chains from a single sample sequenced in a study of blood T cell repertoires in COVID-19. The table came from immunoSEQ multiplex PCR; TCRdb's copy has only in-frame clones and leaves some out. The top ten hold around 8.1% of the sample, which has some 250,000 clones, about 83% seen once. The sequenced sample consisted of peripheral blood. Receptors originate from a middle-aged man with active or convalescent COVID-19.

This chain uses TRBV7-3 with TRBJ2-2; 9 nucleotides line up with TRBD2. This CDR3 contains 16 residues. Germline V lookup: CDR1 SGHTA, CDR2 FQGTGA. V dropped 1 base and J dropped 4; count of bases not matched to a gene: 4. CDR3 in amino acids: CASSLSMTSGTGELFF. In nucleotides, the CDR3 is TGTGCCAGCAGCTTAAGTATGACTAGCGGCACCGGGGAGCTGTTTTTT.

This chain links TRBV9 with TRBJ2-1, with 11 bases lining up with TRBD2. Germline-derived CDR1 and CDR2 are SGDLS and YYNGEE. V gave up 4 bases and J gave up 2 bases; unmatched junction bases: 5. There are 16 residues in the CDR3. DNA for the CDR3: TGTGCCAGCAGCATTAGTAGCGGGGGGGCCTACAATGAGCAGTTCTTC. This encodes CASSISSGGAYNEQFF.

V usage is TRBV12-3 or TRBV12-4 and J usage is TRBJ1-2; D possibly corresponds to TRBD1 (6 bases). V was clipped by 3 bases and J by 8 bases, with 13 bases between them. The CDR3 runs 13 residues. The CDR3 DNA sequence: TGTGCCAGCAGTTTTGTAGCAGGGGACGGCTACACCTTC. This codes for CASSFVAGDGYTF.

The V gene is TRBV30, the J gene TRBJ2-6; no definite D call. CDR3 length equals 18 residues. The V end lost 0 bases, the J end lost 0 bases, and 15 bases lay between the germline ends. In germline, CDR1 is GTSNPN, CDR2 SVGIG (reference sequence). The CDR3 nucleotides read TGTGCCTGGAGTGTTTCGGTCAAGCGAAGCTCTGGGGCCAACGTCCTGACTTTC. Its protein product is CAWSVSVKRSSGANVLTF.

The chain joins TRBV4-2 to TRBJ2-7; possible D gene TRBD1, 5 bases. Germline lookup yields CDR1 LGHNA and CDR2 YNFKEQ. V was shortened by 0 bases and J by 3 bases, with 9 bases between the two germline ends. CDR3 length equals 14 residues. The CDR3 DNA reads TGTGCCAGCAGCCAAGATGCAGGGCTCTACGAGCAGTACTTC. Translating gives CASSQDAGLYEQYF.

J is TRBJ1-2 and V is TRBV7-2; 10 bases agree with TRBD1. The CDR3 has 13 residues. Germline V CDR1 and CDR2: SGHTA, FQGNSA. J lost 2 bases, V lost 11 bases, and 5 bases had no gene match. The CDR3 protein is CAAPGQGNYGYTF. The DNA of the CDR3 is TGTGCCGCTCCGGGACAGGGGAACTATGGCTACACCTTC.

The chain joins TRBV6-2 or TRBV6-3 to TRBJ1-5; possibly TRBD1 for D (6 bases). V lost 7 bases and J 3 bases, leaving 16 bases between the germline ends. Germline CDR1 is MNHEY and CDR2 is SVGEGT. The CDR3 is 15 amino acids. The CDR3 DNA reads as TGTGCCAGCACCCCGTCGGGACAAAACAATCAGCCCCAGCATTTT. Its protein is CASTPSGQNNQPQHF.

This clone was detected a few times. The chain links TRBV19 to TRBJ1-3; the match to TRBD1 covers 9 bases. V lost 3 bases, J lost 8 bases, and 5 bases stayed unmatched. The CDR3 consists of 14 residues. Germline V lookup: CDR1 LNHDA, CDR2 SQIVND (reference sequence). This CDR3 reads CASSIGTGWDTIYF. As DNA, the CDR3 is TGTGCCAGTAGTATCGGGACAGGGTGGGACACCATATATTTT.

In this sample, this clone turned up once. The chain links TRBV6-5 to TRBJ2-1; TRBD2 aligns across 10 bases. The germline V gene has CDR1 MNHEY and CDR2 SVGAGI. The J segment lost 7 bases and the V segment lost 7 bases, leaving 10 bases of the junction unmatched. The CDR3 is made up of 15 amino acids. In nucleotides, the CDR3 is TGTGCCAGCACCACGTTCAGCGGGAGGGGTAATGAGCAGTTCTTC. This gives the protein CASTTFSGRGNEQFF.

This chain joins TRBV18 and TRBJ1-5; no clear D gene. Germline CDR1 reads KGHSH; CDR2 reads LQKENI. The CDR3 is made up of 14 amino acids. Trimming shortened V by 2 bases and J by 6 bases, and 11 bases separated the two germline ends. The CDR3, as DNA: TGTGCCAGCTCACCAGGGGAAGGGAGTCAGCCCCAGCATTTT. It is translated as CASSPGEGSQPQHF.

This clone showed up just a few times. The CDR3 here is CAWGHPYEQYF. CDR3 coding DNA: TGTGCTTGGGGACATCCCTACGAGCAGTACTTC. This chain links TRBV30 with TRBJ2-7, with D perhaps TRBD1 (6 bases). The CDR3 runs 11 residues. Germline CDR1 and CDR2: GTSNPN and SVGIG (reference sequence). Supplemented by reference TRBV30 and TRBJ2-7, the full variable domain reads SQTIHQWPATLVQPVGSPLSLECTVEGTSNPNLYWYRQAAGRGLQLLFYSVGIGQISSEVPQNLSASRPQDRQFILSSKKLLLSDSGFYLCAWGHPYEQYFGPGTRLTVT.

This clone was counted a single time. The chain carries TRBV11-2 and TRBJ2-2; D is unclear. CDR3 length: 14 residues. CDR1 and CDR2 from the germline V gene are SGHAT and FQNNGV. The V gene lost 5 bases and the J gene lost 4 bases, with 11 bases spanning the gap. CDR3 in amino acids: CASSPRHVTGELFF. The CDR3 nucleotides read TGTGCCAGCAGCCCAAGACACGTCACCGGGGAGCTGTTTTTT.

This rearrangement joins TRBV7-9 to TRBJ1-1; TRBD1 is a possible D gene (5 bases). CDR3 length: 14 residues. V shed 3 bases and J shed 1 base, with 9 bases lying between them. The germline V gene has CDR1 SEHNR and CDR2 FQNEAQ (reference sequence). The CDR3 bases are TGTGCCAGCAGCTTGGGGGGGAGGAACACTGAAGCTTTCTTT. Translated: CASSLGGRNTEAFF.

The chain employs TRBV16 and TRBJ1-2, with D possibly matching TRBD1 (6 bases). Germline loops: CDR1 KGHSY, CDR2 FQNENV. The CDR3 is 15 amino acids. Trimming cost V 3 bases and J 2 bases, with 13 bases left between them. CDR3 coding DNA: TGTGCCAGCAGCCACCGGACAGACCTAAACTATGGCTACACCTTC. Its protein product is CASSHRTDLNYGYTF.

The chain links TRBV19 to TRBJ2-3; D might be TRBD1 (6 bases). Germline CDR1 reads LNHDA; CDR2 reads SQIVND (reference sequence). V lost 5 bases, J lost 4 bases, and 10 bases lay in between. This CDR3 has 13 residues. The DNA for the CDR3 is TGTGCCAGTAGTGAACAGGGCTCAGATACGCAGTATTTT. Its translation: CASSEQGSDTQYF.

The chain couples TRBV19 to TRBJ1-6; maybe TRBD1 (5 bases). Deletions cut 3 bases from V and 7 bases from J, with 16 bases between. Germline V gene data show CDR1 as LNHDA and CDR2 as SQIVND (reference sequence). The CDR3 is 16 residues long. CDR3 in DNA: TGTGCCAGTAGTATCACGGGGAGGGACGGAAATTCACCCCTCCACTTT. Protein sequence: CASSITGRDGNSPLHF.

The CDR3 here is CASSSYFRDRTLYGYTF. As DNA, the CDR3 is TGCGCCAGCAGTTCTTACTTCCGGGACAGAACCCTCTATGGCTACACCTTC. V gene TRBV10-1 combines with J gene TRBJ1-2; 7 bases agree with TRBD1. CDR1 and CDR2 (germline): WNHNN, SYGVQD (reference sequence). This CDR3 spans 17 amino acids. With V trimmed by 5 bases and J by 4 bases, 16 bases remained unmatched.

In its sample, this clone was seen a few times. The V gene is TRBV6-1, the J gene TRBJ1-5; tentatively, D is TRBD1 (6 bases). Germline V lookup: CDR1 MNHNS, CDR2 SASEGT. The length of the CDR3 is 15 residues. Trimming shortened V by 2 bases and J by 4 bases, and 12 bases separated the two germline ends. CDR3 DNA sequence: TGTGCCAGCAGTGAACCGGGGGGCCAGAATCAGCCCCAGCATTTT. This translates into CASSEPGGQNQPQHF.

The J gene is TRBJ1-1, the V gene TRBV9; possible D gene TRBD1, 6 bases. Germline V gives CDR1 SGDLS, CDR2 YYNGEE. The CDR3 contains 14 residues. Deletions cut 0 bases from V and 5 bases from J, with 11 bases between. The CDR3 sequence: CASSVAPGETEAFF. CDR3 DNA: TGTGCCAGCAGCGTAGCCCCAGGGGAAACTGAAGCTTTCTTT.

This rearrangement joins TRBV2 to TRBJ2-7; TRBD1 is a possible D gene (5 bases). Germline V gene data show CDR1 as SNHLY and CDR2 as FYNNEI. CDR3 length: 14 amino acids. Trimming removed 5 bases at V and 3 bases at J, with 14 bases between. The CDR3 region is CASSPTGRIYEQYF. The CDR3 DNA reads as TGTGCCAGCAGTCCAACAGGACGGATCTACGAGCAGTACTTC.

V and J are TRBV9 and TRBJ1-2, with TRBD1 identical over 8 bases. The V gene end was trimmed by 4 bases and the J gene end by 8 bases; junction bases not matched to a gene: 13. The germline gives CDR1 SGDLS, CDR2 YYNGEE. CDR3 length equals 15 residues. Here the CDR3 reads CASSTTQGATGGYTF. As DNA, the CDR3 is TGTGCCAGCAGCACTACCCAGGGGGCGACTGGGGGCTACACCTTC.

The rearrangement uses TRBV3-1 (or the pseudogene TRBV3-2) and TRBJ1-5, with 8 bases fitting TRBD1. V was clipped by 4 bases and J by 3 bases; unmatched bases: 5. The CDR3 length is 15 residues. Germline V CDR1 and CDR2: LGHDT, YNNKEL (reference sequence). As DNA, the CDR3 is TGTGCCAGCAGCCGAGGGACAGGAGTCAATCAGCCCCAGCATTTT. It yields the protein CASSRGTGVNQPQHF.

V gene TRBV5-6 combines with J gene TRBJ1-2; 8 bases are shared with TRBD1. This CDR3 has 13 amino acids. V lost 4 bases to trimming and J lost 4 bases; unmatched junction nucleotides: 3. CDR1 and CDR2 (germline): SGHDT, YYEEEE. The CDR3 nucleotides are TGTGCCAGCAGCGTGGACAGGGCCTATGGCTACACCTTC. It codes for CASSVDRAYGYTF. Complete variable domain (other parts from reference TRBV5-6 and TRBJ1-2): DAGVTQSPTHLIKTRGQQVTLRCSPKSGHDTVSWYQQALGQGPQFIFQYYEEEERQRGNFPDRFSGHQFPNYSSELNVNALLLGDSALYLCASSVDRAYGYTFGSGTRLTVV.

This clone was counted a few times. The rearrangement links TRBV6-5 to TRBJ2-7; tentative D call: TRBD1 (5 bases). V was pared by 5 bases and J by 4 bases, with 12 bases between. The CDR3 is 13 amino acids. Per the germline V gene, CDR1 is MNHEY and CDR2 is SVGAGI. The CDR3 region is CASSRDSKYEQYF. The DNA for the CDR3 is TGTGCCAGCAGTCGAGACAGTAAATACGAGCAGTACTTC.

V gene TRBV13 combines with J gene TRBJ2-1, with TRBD2 matching over 7 bases. Germline loops: CDR1 PRHDT, CDR2 FYEKMQ (reference sequence). The junction had 4 bases not matched to a gene; V was cut back by 2 bases and J by 0 bases. This CDR3 is 16 amino acids long. CDR3 DNA sequence: TGTGCCAGCAGCTTACCTAGCGGAAGCTCCTACAATGAGCAGTTCTTC. Translating it yields CASSLPSGSSYNEQFF.

This clone was seen repeatedly, ten times or more. The V gene is TRBV6-5, the J gene TRBJ1-2; TRBD1 matches at 9 bases. Germline loops: CDR1 MNHEY, CDR2 SVGAGI. The CDR3 loop spans 14 amino acids. J lost 10 bases, V lost 0 bases, and 6 bases had no gene match. CDR3 amino acids: CASSYSGTGRYYTF. Written as DNA, the CDR3 is TGTGCCAGCAGTTACTCCGGGACAGGGAGATACTACACCTTC.

This clone was observed a single time. The chain combines TRBV20-1 with TRBJ2-7; D unclear. The CDR3 is 11 amino acids. Germline V gene lookup returns CDR1 DFQATT and CDR2 SNEGSKA (reference sequence). Trimming pared 3 bases from V and 3 bases from J, leaving 6 bases between. The CDR3 loop reads CSASPRYEQYF. CDR3 nucleotides: TGCAGTGCTAGTCCCCGCTACGAGCAGTACTTC.

As to this clone: One end of the junction does not line up with germline, which may come from a read error. This sequence joins TRBV7-7 and TRBJ2-5; D is perhaps TRBD2 (6 bases). Germline-derived CDR1 and CDR2 are SSHAT and FNYEAQ (reference sequence). This CDR3 contains 15 residues. The CDR3 nucleotides read TGTGCTAGCAGCTTAGGTTCAGCACGGGGGGAGACCCAGTACTTC. Encoded protein: CASSLGSARGETQYF.

The V call is TRBV18, the J call TRBJ1-5, with D uncertain. Germline V gene data show CDR1 as KGHSH and CDR2 as LQKENI. The CDR3 spans 12 residues. V lost 4 bases and J 7 bases, leaving 8 bases between the germline ends. CDR3 nucleotides: TGTGCCAGCTCACAACCGGGCCAGCCCCAGCATTTT. It translates to CASSQPGQPQHF.

The gene calls are TRBV28 and TRBJ2-7; possible D gene TRBD1, 5 bases. Germline-derived CDR1 and CDR2 are MDHEN and SYDVKM. V lost 6 bases, J lost 5 bases, and 11 bases lay in between. The CDR3 totals 12 residues. CDR3 in DNA: TGTGCCAGCAGACGACCAGGGAACGAGCAGTACTTC. Its translation is CASRRPGNEQYF. Together with reference TRBV28 and TRBJ2-7, the CDR3 gives the full variable domain: DVKVTQSSRYLVKRTGEKVFLECVQDMDHENMFWYRQDPGLGLRLIYFSYDVKMKEKGDIPEGYSVSREKKERFSLILESASTNQTSMYLCASRRPGNEQYFGPGTRLTVT.

The J gene is TRBJ1-1, the V gene TRBV6-5; 8 bases are shared with TRBD1. The CDR3 has 16 residues. With V trimmed by 0 bases and J by 2 bases, 5 bases remained unmatched. The germline V gene has CDR1 MNHEY and CDR2 SVGAGI. CDR3 in amino acids: CASSYSTGEGNTEAFF. The CDR3 DNA follows: TGTGCCAGCAGTTACTCGACAGGGGAGGGAAACACTGAAGCTTTCTTT.

The chain carries TRBV14 and TRBJ2-7; tentatively, D is TRBD1 (6 bases). This CDR3 spans 13 amino acids. V lost 1 base and J lost 4, with 8 bases in between. Germline values: CDR1 SGHDN, CDR2 FVKESK. CDR3: CASSQAGAYEQYF. The CDR3 region has the DNA TGTGCCAGCAGCCAAGCAGGGGCGTACGAGCAGTACTTC.